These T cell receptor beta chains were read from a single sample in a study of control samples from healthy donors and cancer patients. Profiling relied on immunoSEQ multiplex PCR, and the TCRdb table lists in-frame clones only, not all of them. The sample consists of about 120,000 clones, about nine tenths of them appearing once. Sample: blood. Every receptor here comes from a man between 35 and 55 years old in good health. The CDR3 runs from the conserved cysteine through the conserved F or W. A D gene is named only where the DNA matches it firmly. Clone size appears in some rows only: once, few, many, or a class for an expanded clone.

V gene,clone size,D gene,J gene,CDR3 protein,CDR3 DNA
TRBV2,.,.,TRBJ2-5,CASRDTQETQYF,TGTGCCAGCAGGGACACTCAAGAGACCCAGTACTTC
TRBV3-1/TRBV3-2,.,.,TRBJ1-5,CASSQGNSNQPQHF,TGTGCCAGCAGCCAGGGGAATAGCAATCAGCCCCAGCATTTT
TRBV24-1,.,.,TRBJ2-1,CATSDLDSFSYNEQFF,TGTGCCACCAGTGATTTGGACAGTTTCTCCTACAATGAGCAGTTCTTC
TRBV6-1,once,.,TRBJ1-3,CASSEALGASGNTIYF,TGTGCCAGTAGTGAAGCGCTTGGGGCTTCTGGAAACACCATATATTTT
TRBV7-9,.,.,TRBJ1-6,CASRSAWDVNSPLHF,TGTGCCAGCAGATCAGCGTGGGACGTAAATTCACCCCTCCACTTT
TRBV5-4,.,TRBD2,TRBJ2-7,CASSFQGLAVNEQYF,TGTGCCAGCAGCTTTCAGGGACTAGCGGTAAACGAGCAGTACTTC
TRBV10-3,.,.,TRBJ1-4,CAIGGRSREKLFF,TGTGCCATCGGGGGCCGGAGTAGGGAAAAACTGTTTTTT
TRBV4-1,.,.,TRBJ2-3,CASSQGSNTDTQYF,TGCGCCAGCAGCCAAGGGAGTAACACAGATACGCAGTATTTT
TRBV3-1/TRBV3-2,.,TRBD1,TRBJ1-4,CASSLRTGQNEKLFF,TGTGCCAGCAGCCTCCGGACAGGCCAAAACGAAAAACTGTTTTTT
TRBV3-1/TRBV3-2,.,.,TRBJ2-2,CASSQGGSTGELFF,TGTGCCAGCAGCCAAGGAGGGTCTACCGGGGAGCTGTTTTTT
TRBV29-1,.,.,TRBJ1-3,CSVETDSGNTIYF,TGCAGCGTTGAGACGGACTCTGGAAACACCATATATTTT
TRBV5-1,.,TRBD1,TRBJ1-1,CASSLTGGNTEAFF,TGCGCCAGCAGCTTGACAGGGGGGAACACTGAAGCTTTCTTT
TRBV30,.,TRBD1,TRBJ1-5,CAWSTGEVSNQPQHF,TGTGCCTGGAGTACAGGGGAGGTTAGCAATCAGCCCCAGCATTTT